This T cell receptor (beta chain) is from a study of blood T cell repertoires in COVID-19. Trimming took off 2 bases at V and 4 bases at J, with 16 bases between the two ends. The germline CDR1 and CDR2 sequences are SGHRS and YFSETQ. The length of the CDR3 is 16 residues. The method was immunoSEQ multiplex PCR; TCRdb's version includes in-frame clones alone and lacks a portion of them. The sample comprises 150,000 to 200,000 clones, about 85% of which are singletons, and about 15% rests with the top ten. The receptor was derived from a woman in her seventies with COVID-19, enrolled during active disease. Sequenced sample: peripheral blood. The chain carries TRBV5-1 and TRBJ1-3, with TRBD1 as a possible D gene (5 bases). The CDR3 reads CASSFGDSPSGNTIYF. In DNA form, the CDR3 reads TGCGCCAGCAGCTTTGGAGACAGTCCTTCAGGAAACACCATATATTTT.